This T cell receptor beta chain was sequenced during a study of tumor-infiltrating lymphocytes in primary liver carcinoma (dated by TCRdb to the late 2010s). Study-wide context: Between late 2015 and March 2016, about 5 patients in China with histopathologically diagnosed primary liver carcinoma had surgical resection. Across five regions of each liver tumor, along with adjacent normal tissue and blood, the study brought together TCRbeta repertoire sequencing, expression microarrays and whole-exome sequencing. Tumors of the five patients were stage T1-T3 N0M0 with maximum diameters of 4.2 to 10 cm. Samples yielded roughly 3.5 to 8 million productive TCRbeta reads; read depth did not differ significantly between tissue types. Of the five patients, three men and two women aged 30 to 69 years, four had hepatocellular carcinoma and one had combined HCC and intrahepatic cholangiocarcinoma. Technical replicate repertoires showed high reproducibility, with mean shared-clone rates roughly 0.87 and correlation coefficients above 0.95. A total of roughly 35 specimens from 5 patients, comprising roughly 25 tumor regions, 5 adjacent noncancerous liver tissues and 5 peripheral blood samples, were covered by TCRbeta repertoire sequencing. Here is what the overall study found, with its caveats: The study included only a few patients, and the authors note findings should be validated in a larger study. The top 250 clones accounted for a significantly greater share of the repertoire in tumors than in blood (p = 0.039). Only the TCR beta chain was sequenced, so true repertoire diversity is likely underestimated because unpaired alpha chains were not captured. Repertoire overlap was found to be higher between tumor regions (mean roughly 36%) than between tumor-adjacent (about 17%) or tumor-blood (around 15%) pairs, consistent with antigen-driven expansion. Comparison of CD4+ and CD8+ T cell repertoires was precluded by the use of bulk unsorted samples.

TRIzol reagent was used to extract blood RNA from unsorted whole blood, while the DNeasy Blood & Tissue kit provided the germline DNA. At the time of sampling, the patients had chronic HBV infection and had not received any treatment. About 3.6 milliliters of peripheral blood were collected into K2EDTA tubes before surgery. Notes on this clonotype: There is no known antigen for this receptor. No base-level quality is on record; no much larger clone is a single base apart.

Starting from approximately 500 ng total RNA, TCRbeta-specific cDNA was produced by reverse transcription with a constant-region primer and ProtoScript II reverse transcriptase. The TCRbeta libraries were prepared through three rounds of nested multiplex PCR following a slightly modified ARM-PCR procedure. Each of the first two PCR rounds ran for around 10 cycles using multiplex TRBV1-TRBV30 forward primers together with a Cbeta reverse primer. A final 25-cycle PCR with Deep VentR polymerase added sample barcodes and Illumina adapters. Amplicons of 200-500 bp were gel-purified with a QIAquick gel extraction kit before sequencing. An Illumina HiSeq 2500 was used to sequence the TCRbeta amplicons with 250-bp paired-end reads. From the authors' description of their analysis: Trimmomatic v0.33 was used to quality-trim the reads, and FLASH v1.2.11 was used to merge paired reads so that full CDR3 sequences could be recovered. V, D and J germline segments were assigned to the rearranged TCRbeta sequences by MiGEC v1.2.1b. Clonotype statistics and Shannon-Wiener diversity indices were computed with VDJtools v1.0.0. Except for diversity analysis, only the 250 most abundant clonotypes of each sample were used in subsequent analyses to reduce sampling bias. TCRdb trimmed the raw reads at Q25, called clones with MiXCR and kept productive beta chains. For every CDR3 protein sequence, its rows merge into one entry that carries the most common genes and DNA. The V and J calls shown here were made by TCRdb, not taken from the authors' results. In this sample the table shows 200,000 or so distinct CDR3 sequences, 65% of which occur a single time. The ten biggest clones cover roughly 6.8% of the sample.

Reading the germline V gene gives CDR1 MNHEY and CDR2 SVGAGI. The CDR3 numbers 15 residues from cysteine through phenylalanine. Only the CDR3 portion is preserved as DNA: 45 bases, with reading frame beginning at the first base. After removal of 10 bases from V and 4 bases from J, the junction retains 12 bases not matched to a gene. The material sequenced was peripheral blood. This TCR was recovered from a woman between 55 and 75 years old with primary liver carcinoma and hepatitis B virus infection. The rearranged segments are TRBV6-5 and TRBJ2-2; 7 bases in the junction line up with TRBD2. Read as DNA, the sequence is TGTGCCATCTGTACGAGTGGGACTACCACCGGGGAGCTGTTTTTT. Translated, it gives CAICTSGTTTGELFF.